The 32 T cell receptor beta chains below all came from one sample that was sequenced in a study of shared clonotypes between healthy human individuals. The method was immunoSEQ multiplex PCR; TCRdb's version includes in-frame clones alone and lacks a portion of them. This table has around 600,000 clones, roughly 98% appearing once. It was CD45RO-negative cells, positively selected for CCR7, that made up naive CD8 cells, with terminally differentiated effector memory CD45RA+ cells excluded. Sample: naive CD8+ T cells sorted from blood. Receptors originate from a man aged 30 to 39 in good health.

This rearrangement joins TRBV27 to TRBJ1-1; D unresolved. The CDR3 has 14 amino acids. Germline values: CDR1 MNHEY, CDR2 SMNVEV (reference sequence). Trimming took off 0 bases at V and 1 base at J, with 6 bases between the two ends. CDR3: CASSLSRWNTEAFF. The DNA for the CDR3 is TGTGCCAGCAGTTTATCTAGGTGGAACACTGAAGCTTTCTTT.

The gene calls are TRBV19 and TRBJ2-3, with 10 bases lining up with TRBD1. The CDR3 consists of 15 residues. The ends lost 3 bases at V and 3 bases at J; junction bases unmatched: 3. The germline V gene encodes CDR1 LNHDA and CDR2 SQIVND (reference sequence). As DNA, the CDR3 is TGTGCCAGTAGTATCACGGACAGGGGGACAGATACGCAGTATTTT. This sequence encodes CASSITDRGTDTQYF.

The chain has TRBV30 and TRBJ2-7; D is perhaps TRBD2 (5 bases). In germline, CDR1 is GTSNPN, CDR2 SVGIG (reference sequence). There are 13 residues in the CDR3. The CDR3 DNA sequence: TGTGCTCGAAGGGAAGTGGGAGTCTACGAGCAGTACTTC. Residues: CARREVGVYEQYF.

The chain has TRBV27 and TRBJ1-1, with a possible D match to TRBD1 (5 bases). Per the germline V gene, CDR1 is MNHEY and CDR2 is SMNVEV (reference sequence). The CDR3 has 15 residues. V lost 4 bases and J lost 10, with 22 bases in between. This CDR3 reads CASSSTWGEGGRAFF. The CDR3 DNA reads TGTGCCAGCAGTTCCACTTGGGGGGAAGGAGGGAGAGCTTTCTTT.

The J gene is TRBJ2-7, the V gene TRBV27; a possible D gene is TRBD1 (5 bases). The CDR3 spans 14 residues. V dropped 5 bases and J dropped 6 bases, with 17 bases sitting between them. Germline V gene sequence: CDR1 MNHEY, CDR2 SMNVEV (reference sequence). Here the CDR3 DNA reads TGTGCCAGCAGTGTCCTCCAGGGTTTTCGCGAGCAGTACTTC. This encodes CASSVLQGFREQYF.

The V call is TRBV19, the J call TRBJ2-3, with 8 nucleotides matching TRBD2. Germline lookup yields CDR1 LNHDA and CDR2 SQIVND (reference sequence). V dropped 5 bases and J dropped 0; count of bases not matched to a gene: 4. CDR3 size: 15 residues. The CDR3 DNA sequence: TGTGCCAGTAGTCTCGGACTAGCCAGCACAGATACGCAGTATTTT. Its translation: CASSLGLASTDTQYF.

The gene calls are TRBV5-1 and TRBJ2-7, with D perhaps TRBD2 (7 bases). Germline lookup yields CDR1 SGHRS and CDR2 YFSETQ. V gave up 2 bases and J gave up 9 bases, with 24 bases separating them. The CDR3 totals 16 residues. DNA for the CDR3: TGCGCCAGCAGCTTAGATTTAAGGCGGGGGCCTCTCGGGCAGTACTTC. Residues: CASSLDLRRGPLGQYF.

In its sample, this clone was seen a few times. The chain is built from TRBV7-9 and TRBJ2-3; no definite D call. Germline assignment: CDR1 SEHNR and CDR2 FQNEAQ (reference sequence). The ends were cut back, 5 bases at V and 9 bases at J, with 9 bases in the middle. The CDR3 contains 11 residues. This chain's CDR3 is CASSPAVTQYF. The CDR3 nucleotides read TGTGCCAGCAGCCCCGCCGTGACGCAGTATTTT. Filled out from reference TRBV7-9 and TRBJ2-3, the complete variable domain reads DTGVSQNPRHKITKRGQNVTFRCDPISEHNRLYWYRQTLGQGPEFLTYFQNEAQLEKSRLLSDRFSAERPKGSFSTLEIQRTEQGDSAMYLCASSPAVTQYFGPGTRLTVL.

J is TRBJ2-7 and V is TRBV6-1, with 11 bases fitting TRBD2. Germline loops: CDR1 MNHNS, CDR2 SASEGT. The V and J ends lost 4 bases and 2 bases, in that order; junction bases with no gene match: 4. This CDR3 contains 15 residues. The CDR3 nucleotides read TGTGCCAGCAGTGCAACTAGCGGGGGAGCCTACGAGCAGTACTTC. Protein: CASSATSGGAYEQYF.

This clone was detected only once. The chain joins TRBV18 to TRBJ2-2; D is possibly TRBD1 (6 bases). Germline assignment: CDR1 KGHSH and CDR2 LQKENI. Trimming pared 3 bases from V and 4 bases from J, leaving 18 bases between. The CDR3 extends over 17 amino acids. The CDR3 reads CASSPTRTGYFTGELFF. CDR3 DNA: TGTGCCAGCTCACCGACCAGAACAGGGTATTTCACCGGGGAGCTGTTTTTT.

V gene TRBV27 combines with J gene TRBJ2-1; D is uncertain. CDR1 is MNHEY and CDR2 is SMNVEV in the germline V gene (reference sequence). The length of the CDR3 is 13 residues. Deletions cut 2 bases from V and 7 bases from J, with 9 bases between. DNA of the CDR3: TGTGCCAGCAGTTTACCGAGTCATAATGAGCAGTTCTTC. Amino acids: CASSLPSHNEQFF.

This clone was seen a single time. Germline and junction disagree at one end, which may indicate a read error. This chain joins TRBV2 and TRBJ2-7; perhaps TRBD2 as D (5 bases). The CDR3 runs 11 residues. Per germline, CDR1 SNHLY and CDR2 FYNNEI. CDR3 DNA: TGTGCCAGCATGGGGAGCTTGGTTCTAGACTTC. Its translation: CASMGSLVLDF.

This clone was seen only once. The chain carries TRBV27 and TRBJ1-5, with TRBD1 as a possible D gene (5 bases). Germline V gene sequence: CDR1 MNHEY, CDR2 SMNVEV (reference sequence). CDR3 length: 14 amino acids. Trimming stripped 6 bases from V and 2 bases from J, with 11 bases between. The CDR3 DNA reads TGTGCCAGCAGACTCGCGGGGGGCAATCAGCCCCAGCATTTT. It encodes CASRLAGGNQPQHF.

V is TRBV11-3 and J is TRBJ1-1; D might be TRBD1 (5 bases). This CDR3 is built from 13 residues. CDR1 and CDR2 (germline): SGHNT, YENEEA. Trimming took 3 bases from V and 3 from J, leaving 8 bases between them. The CDR3 is CASSFREYTEAFF. Here the CDR3 DNA reads TGTGCCAGCAGCTTCAGGGAGTACACTGAAGCTTTCTTT.

Points on this clone: Other DNA sequences in the sample encode the same CDR3. V and J are TRBV13 and TRBJ1-5; no clear D gene. The CDR3 covers 14 residues. Trimming removed 2 bases at V and 0 bases at J, with 5 bases between. Germline V gene data show CDR1 as PRHDT and CDR2 as FYEKMQ (reference sequence). The CDR3 protein is CASSLSYSNQPQHF. Written as DNA, the CDR3 is TGTGCCAGCAGCTTAAGCTATAGCAATCAGCCCCAGCATTTT.

Turning to this clone: The sample contains more than one DNA sequence encoding this CDR3. The CDR3 DNA follows: TGTGCCAGCAGTTACTCGGGGGGGAACACTGAAGCTTTCTTT. Translated: CASSYSGGNTEAFF. This chain connects TRBV6-6 to TRBJ1-1; possibly TRBD1 for D (5 bases). The germline V gene encodes CDR1 MNHNY and CDR2 SVGAGI (reference sequence). The V end lost 0 bases, the J end lost 1 base, and 6 bases lay between the germline ends. The CDR3 sequence is 14 residues long.

The chain links TRBV14 to TRBJ2-2; D is unclear. CDR1 is SGHDN, CDR2 FVKESK, per germline. The CDR3 contains 13 residues. Deletions cut 1 base from V and 1 base from J, with 1 base between. The CDR3 DNA sequence: TGTGCCAGCAGCCAAGTGAACACCGGGGAGCTGTTTTTT. Translated, it gives CASSQVNTGELFF. The entire variable domain, with the rest obtained from reference TRBV14 and TRBJ2-2, is as follows: EAGVTQFPSHSVIEKGQTVTLRCDPISGHDNLYWYRRVMGKEIKFLLHFVKESKQDESGMPNNRFLAERTGGTYSTLKVQPAELEDSGVYFCASSQVNTGELFFGEGSRLTVL.

The table lists this clone with a count of one. This chain joins TRBV5-6 and TRBJ2-6, with D possibly TRBD2 on 6 matching bases. The length of the CDR3 is 18 residues. Trimming left V 2 bases short and J 3 bases short, with 18 bases between. CDR1 is SGHDT, CDR2 YYEEEE, per germline. CDR3 in amino acids: CASSFTGTLVFGANVLTF. DNA for the CDR3: TGTGCCAGCAGCTTTACCGGGACTCTTGTTTTTGGGGCCAACGTCCTGACTTTC.

The chain carries TRBV7-3 and TRBJ2-1; 16 bases fit TRBD2. The germline V gene encodes CDR1 SGHTA and CDR2 FQGTGA. CDR3 length: 17 residues. The junction had 8 bases not matched to a gene; V was cut back by 5 bases and J by 7 bases. The DNA of the CDR3 is TGTGCCAGCAGCCAGGGACTAGCGGGAGGGGCCTTGAATGAGCAGTTCTTC. It codes for CASSQGLAGGALNEQFF.

This chain joins TRBV7-6 and TRBJ2-7; 8 bases map to TRBD1. With V trimmed by 4 bases and J by 2 bases, 1 base remained unmatched. The CDR3 spans 13 residues. CDR1 SGHVS and CDR2 FNYEAQ come from the germline V gene. The CDR3 loop reads CASSWGQAYEQYF. The CDR3 DNA is TGTGCCAGCAGCTGGGGACAGGCCTACGAGCAGTACTTC.

V gene TRBV6-1 combines with J gene TRBJ1-5, with D unclear. Trimming shortened V by 8 bases and J by 4 bases, and 12 bases separated the two germline ends. This CDR3 has 13 residues. From germline, CDR1 is MNHNS and CDR2 SASEGT. CDR3 bases: TGTGCCAGCTCCTCCGAGGCAAATCAGCCCCAGCATTTT. Translation gives CASSSEANQPQHF.

The rearrangement joins TRBV1 to TRBJ2-7; the DNA was not compared with TRBD1, the D call given in the table. TRBV1 has pseudogene status. The CDR3 loop spans 17 amino acids. CDR3 DNA sequence: TGCACCAGCGCTCTTGGGAGAGGGACAGGGCATTTCTACGAGCAGTACTTC. Amino acids: CTSALGRGTGHFYEQYF.

The chain recombines TRBV7-8 with TRBJ2-7; 10 bases fit TRBD1. V shed 1 base and J 3 bases; nucleotides not matched to a gene: 6. Looked up from germline, CDR1 is SGHVS and CDR2 is FQNEAQ. CDR3 length: 16 residues. The chain's CDR3 is CASSLEGTGAFYEQYF. In nucleotides, the CDR3 is TGTGCCAGCAGCTTAGAAGGGACAGGGGCGTTCTACGAGCAGTACTTC.

CDR3 nucleotide sequence: TGTGCCACCAGCACAGGAAGGGGACAGGGCTATGGCTACACCTTC. It is translated as CATSTGRGQGYGYTF. The chain has TRBV15 and TRBJ1-2; 9 bases fit TRBD1. CDR1 is LNHNV and CDR2 is YYDKDF in the germline V gene (reference sequence). J gave up 4 bases and V 4 bases, and 7 bases lay outside the gene matches. The CDR3 runs to 15 residues.

The chain is built from TRBV7-6 and TRBJ2-1, with 9 bases fitting TRBD1. Germline V gene lookup returns CDR1 SGHVS and CDR2 FNYEAQ. The CDR3 is made up of 15 amino acids. The V gene end was trimmed by 5 bases and the J gene end by 7 bases; junction bases not matched to a gene: 9. CDR3 amino acids: CASSATGTGTNEQFF. The CDR3 nucleotides read TGTGCCAGCAGCGCTACCGGGACAGGGACTAATGAGCAGTTCTTC.

The rearrangement links TRBV5-4 to TRBJ2-3; perhaps TRBD1 as D (5 bases). This CDR3 has 15 residues. In germline, CDR1 is SGHNT, CDR2 YYREEE (reference sequence). V was cut by 1 base and J by 0 bases, with 9 bases left in between. CDR3 sequence (DNA): TGTGCCAGCAGCTTGAGGGGTAGAAGCACAGATACGCAGTATTTT. This encodes CASSLRGRSTDTQYF.

The genes are TRBV5-5 and TRBJ2-3; TRBD2 matches at 8 bases. The CDR3 totals 16 residues. Germline assignment: CDR1 SGHKS and CDR2 YYEKEE (reference sequence). The trim removed 4 bases at V and 3 bases at J, leaving 10 bases unmatched. The CDR3: CASSPPDSGTTDTQYF. The CDR3 coding sequence is TGTGCCAGCAGCCCGCCGGATAGCGGGACGACAGATACGCAGTATTTT.

This clone was seen just once. The chain carries TRBV15 and TRBJ2-3; 10 nucleotides match TRBD2. This CDR3 contains 15 residues. Germline lookup yields CDR1 LNHNV and CDR2 YYDKDF (reference sequence). The V segment lost 4 bases and the J segment 3 bases; nucleotides outside the gene matches: 4. This chain's CDR3 is CATSTTSGNTDTQYF. CDR3 in DNA: TGTGCCACCAGCACTACTAGCGGGAATACAGATACGCAGTATTTT.

The chain combines TRBV6-6 with TRBJ1-4; no definite D call. The CDR3 has 16 amino acids. V was trimmed by 0 bases and J by 4 bases, leaving 12 bases between them. Germline CDR1 reads MNHNY; CDR2 reads SVGAGI (reference sequence). This CDR3 reads CASSYSVGSYNEKLFF. DNA of the CDR3: TGTGCCAGCAGTTACTCCGTGGGGAGCTATAATGAAAAACTGTTTTTT.

This clone was counted a single time. The chain couples TRBV7-9 to TRBJ2-7, with TRBD1 matching 7 bases. Germline CDR1 and CDR2: SEHNR and FQNEAQ (reference sequence). The CDR3 is made up of 14 amino acids. V was clipped by 5 bases and J by 3 bases; unmatched bases: 7. CDR3 protein: CASSPKTGLYEQYF. As DNA, the CDR3 is TGTGCCAGCAGCCCGAAGACAGGGCTCTACGAGCAGTACTTC.

The rearrangement joins TRBV29-1 to TRBJ2-7, with TRBD1 as a possible D gene (6 bases). V lost 6 bases, J lost 1 base, and 19 bases lay in between. The germline V gene has CDR1 SQVTM and CDR2 ANQGSEA. The CDR3 sequence is 15 residues long. CDR3 sequence reads: CSVETWQGNSYEQYF. CDR3 in DNA: TGCAGCGTCGAAACCTGGCAGGGGAATTCCTACGAGCAGTACTTC.

This clone was seen only once. The chain links TRBV7-8 to TRBJ2-1; D gene uncertain. Germline-derived CDR1 and CDR2 are SGHVS and FQNEAQ. The CDR3 has 15 amino acids. Trimming took off 2 bases at V and 5 bases at J, with 13 bases between the two ends. The CDR3 DNA sequence: TGTGCCAGCAGCTTATCTCCCCAACTCGACAATGAGCAGTTCTTC. Translation gives CASSLSPQLDNEQFF. The whole variable domain, remainder taken from reference TRBV7-8 and TRBJ2-1, is GAGVSQSPRYKVAKRGQDVALRCDPISGHVSLFWYQQALGQGPEFLTYFQNEAQLDKSGLPSDRFFAERPEGSVSTLKIQRTQQEDSAVYLCASSLSPQLDNEQFFGPGTRLTVL.